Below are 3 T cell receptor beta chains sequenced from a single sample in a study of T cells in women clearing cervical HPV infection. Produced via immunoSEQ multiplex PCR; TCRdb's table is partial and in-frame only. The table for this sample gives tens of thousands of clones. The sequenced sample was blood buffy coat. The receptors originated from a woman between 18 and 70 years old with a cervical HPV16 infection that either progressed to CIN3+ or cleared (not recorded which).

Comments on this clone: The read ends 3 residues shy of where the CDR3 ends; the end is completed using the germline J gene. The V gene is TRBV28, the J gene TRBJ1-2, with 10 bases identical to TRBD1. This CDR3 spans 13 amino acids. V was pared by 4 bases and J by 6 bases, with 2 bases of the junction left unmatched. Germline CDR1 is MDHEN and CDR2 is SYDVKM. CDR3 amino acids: CASSSDRGNGYTF. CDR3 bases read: TGTGCCAGCAGTTCGGACAGGGGGAATGGC.

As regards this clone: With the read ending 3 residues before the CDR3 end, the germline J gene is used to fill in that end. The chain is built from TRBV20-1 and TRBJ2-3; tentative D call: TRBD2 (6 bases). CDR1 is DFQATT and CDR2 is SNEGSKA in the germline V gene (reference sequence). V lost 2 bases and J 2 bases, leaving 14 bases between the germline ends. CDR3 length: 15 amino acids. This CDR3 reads CSARSLDYYTDTQYF. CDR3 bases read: TGCAGTGCTAGATCACTGGACTACTACACAGATACG.

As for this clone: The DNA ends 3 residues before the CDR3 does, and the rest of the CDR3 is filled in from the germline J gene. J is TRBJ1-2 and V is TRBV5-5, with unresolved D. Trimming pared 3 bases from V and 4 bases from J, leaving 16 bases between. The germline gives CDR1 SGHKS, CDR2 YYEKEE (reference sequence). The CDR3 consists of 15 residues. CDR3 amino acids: CASSSPDQTIYGYTF. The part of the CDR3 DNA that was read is TGTGCCAGCAGCTCCCCCGACCAGACAATCTATGGC.